The sequence of this T cell receptor beta chain was determined in a study of vaccination effects on CD4 cells after COVID-19. Clones were sequenced by immunoSEQ multiplex PCR, and TCRdb holds only the in-frame ones, with some missing. Of approximately 70,000 clones listed, 80% to 85% are singletons. With respect to this clone: Its antigen is unidentified.

Antigen-specific CD4+ T cells were expanded (with viral peptide pools) by the ViraFEST assay ahead of sequencing. At the end of over 8 days of culture, CD4+ T cells were isolated. All participants had two doses of either the BNT162b2 or mRNA-1273 vaccine. Trimming took 1 base from V and 0 from J, leaving 8 bases between them. Germline CDR1 and CDR2: LNHDA and SQIVND (reference sequence). CDR3 length: 15 residues. The chain combines TRBV19 with TRBJ2-3, with unresolved D. This TCR derives from a human donor who received a COVID-19 vaccine. The sample here was CD4+ T cells from PBMCs cultured with HCoV-229E spike peptides, taken after COVID-19 vaccination. DNA for the CDR3: TGTGCCAGTAGTATAGGCACTCTGAGCACAGATACGCAGTATTTT. It translates to CASSIGTLSTDTQYF.